This T cell receptor (beta chain) stems from a study of T cells after yellow fever vaccination. The study, taken as a whole, reports: FACS-sorted repertoires could harbor abundant contaminating bulk-population clonotypes.

The CDR3 spans 15 residues. Germline assignment: CDR1 SGHTA and CDR2 FQGNSA. Losses at the gene ends were 5 bases for V and 5 bases for J; bases not matched to a gene: 8. Using its own MiXCR run on the 5' RACE reads, TCRdb lists one record per CDR3 protein. The sample records more than 350,000 distinct CDR3 sequences, around a tenth being singletons. As for this clonotype: Its specificity is not known.

The sequence was obtained from a man younger than 30 who received the YFV17D yellow fever vaccine. The chain combines TRBV7-2 with TRBJ2-5, with 10 bases that match TRBD1. Specimen: PBMCs, collected on the day of the first yellow fever vaccination. CDR3 coding DNA: TGTGCCAGCAGCCCCCGACAGGGGGCGCGGGAGACCCAGTACTTC. It yields the protein CASSPRQGARETQYF.